This TCR beta chain was recorded in a study of shared clonotypes between healthy human individuals. All donors qualified as healthy HIV-negative adults and had experienced no recent acute infections or vaccinations. Broader study findings: Clonotype sharing among donors was expected to depend on sequencing depth.

Trimming took 1 base from V and 4 from J; bases not matched to a gene: 0. This CDR3 spans 14 amino acids. Germline-derived CDR1 and CDR2 are LNHDA and SQIVND (reference sequence). TCRdb's copy holds only in-frame clones and misses some; the assay was immunoSEQ multiplex PCR. The sample contains about 460,000 clones, approximately 80% of which appear only once. To note about this clone: Its antigen is not known.

The clonotype comes from a woman aged 35 to 49 in good health. Some clones in this sample may be carry-over from other donors' samples. The chain carries TRBV19 and TRBJ2-2, with 7 positions matching TRBD2. The sample was PBMCs. For the CDR3, the DNA is TGTGCCAGTAGTATAGGCGGGAGCACCGGGGAGCTGTTTTTT. Its protein product is CASSIGGSTGELFF.